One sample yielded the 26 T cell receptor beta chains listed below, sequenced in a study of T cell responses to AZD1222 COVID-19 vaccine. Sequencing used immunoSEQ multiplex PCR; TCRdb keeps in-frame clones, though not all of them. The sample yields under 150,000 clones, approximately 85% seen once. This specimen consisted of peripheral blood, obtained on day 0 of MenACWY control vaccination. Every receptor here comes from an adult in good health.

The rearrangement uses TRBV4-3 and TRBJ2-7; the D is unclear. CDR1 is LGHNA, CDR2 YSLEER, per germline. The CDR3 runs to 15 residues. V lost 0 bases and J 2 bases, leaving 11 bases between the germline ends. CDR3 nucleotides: TGCGCCAGCAGCCAAGATCCCCAAGGACCCTACGAGCAGTACTTC. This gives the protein CASSQDPQGPYEQYF.

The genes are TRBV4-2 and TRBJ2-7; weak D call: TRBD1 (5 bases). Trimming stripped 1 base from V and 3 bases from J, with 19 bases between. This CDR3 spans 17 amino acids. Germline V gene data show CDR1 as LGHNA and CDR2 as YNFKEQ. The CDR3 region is CASSQGSTGGDFYEQYF. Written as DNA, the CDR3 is TGTGCCAGCAGCCAAGGTTCCACAGGTGGGGATTTCTACGAGCAGTACTTC.

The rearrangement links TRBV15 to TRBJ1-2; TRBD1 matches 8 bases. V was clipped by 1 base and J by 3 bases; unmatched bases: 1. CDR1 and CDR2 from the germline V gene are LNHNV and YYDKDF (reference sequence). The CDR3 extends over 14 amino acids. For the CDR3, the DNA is TGTGCCACCAGCAGAGGACAGGGGTACTATGGCTACACCTTC. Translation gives CATSRGQGYYGYTF.

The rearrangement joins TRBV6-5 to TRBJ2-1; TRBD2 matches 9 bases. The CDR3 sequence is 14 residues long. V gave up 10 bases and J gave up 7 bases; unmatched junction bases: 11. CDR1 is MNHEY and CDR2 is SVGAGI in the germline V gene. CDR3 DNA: TGTGCCACAGCGGGGGTAGCGGGGGTAAATGAGCAGTTCTTC. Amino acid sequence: CATAGVAGVNEQFF.

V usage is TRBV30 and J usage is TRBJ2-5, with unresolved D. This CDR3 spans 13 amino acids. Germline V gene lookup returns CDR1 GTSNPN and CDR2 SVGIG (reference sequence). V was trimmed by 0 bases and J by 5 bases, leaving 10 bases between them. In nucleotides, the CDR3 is TGTGCCTGGAGTGTTTCGATCAGGGAGACCCAGTACTTC. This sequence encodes CAWSVSIRETQYF.

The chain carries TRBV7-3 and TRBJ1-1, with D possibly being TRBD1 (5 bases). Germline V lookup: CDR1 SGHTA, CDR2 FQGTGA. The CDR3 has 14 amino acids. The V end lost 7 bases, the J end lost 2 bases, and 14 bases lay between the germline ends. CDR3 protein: CASTPGPTNTEAFF. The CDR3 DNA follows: TGTGCCAGCACCCCGGGACCTACTAACACTGAAGCTTTCTTT. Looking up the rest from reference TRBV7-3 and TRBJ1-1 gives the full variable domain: GAGVSQTPSNKVTEKGKYVELRCDPISGHTALYWYRQSLGQGPEFLIYFQGTGAADDSGLPNDRFFAVRPEGSVSTLKIQRTERGDSAVYLCASTPGPTNTEAFFGQGTRLTVV.

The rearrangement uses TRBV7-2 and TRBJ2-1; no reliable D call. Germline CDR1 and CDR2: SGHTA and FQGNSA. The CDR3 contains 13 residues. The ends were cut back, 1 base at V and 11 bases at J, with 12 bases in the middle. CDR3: CASSLGESTKQFF. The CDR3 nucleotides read TGTGCCAGCAGCTTAGGAGAGAGTACGAAGCAGTTCTTC.

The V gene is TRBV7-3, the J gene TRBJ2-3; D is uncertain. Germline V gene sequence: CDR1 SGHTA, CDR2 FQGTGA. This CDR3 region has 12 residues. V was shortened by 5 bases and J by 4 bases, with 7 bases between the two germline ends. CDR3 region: CASSNGPDTQYF. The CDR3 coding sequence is TGTGCCAGCAGCAATGGGCCAGATACGCAGTATTTT.

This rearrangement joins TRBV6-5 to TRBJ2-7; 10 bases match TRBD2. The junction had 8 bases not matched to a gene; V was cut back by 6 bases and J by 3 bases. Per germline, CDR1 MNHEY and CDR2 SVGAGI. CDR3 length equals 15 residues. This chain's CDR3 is CASSLQRGGFYEQYF. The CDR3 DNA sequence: TGTGCCAGCAGCCTCCAGCGGGGGGGCTTCTACGAGCAGTACTTC.

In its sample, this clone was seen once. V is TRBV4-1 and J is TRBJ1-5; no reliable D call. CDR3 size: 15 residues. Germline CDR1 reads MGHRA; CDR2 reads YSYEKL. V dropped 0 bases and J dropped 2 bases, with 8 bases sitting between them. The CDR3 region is CASSQDGVGNQPQHF. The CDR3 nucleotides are TGCGCCAGCAGCCAAGATGGGGTGGGCAATCAGCCCCAGCATTTT.

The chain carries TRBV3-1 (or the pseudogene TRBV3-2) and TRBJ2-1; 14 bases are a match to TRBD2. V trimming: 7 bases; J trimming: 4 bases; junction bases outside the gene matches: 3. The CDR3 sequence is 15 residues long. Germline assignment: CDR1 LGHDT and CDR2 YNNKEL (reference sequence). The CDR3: CASTGTSGGYNEQFF. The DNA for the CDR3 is TGTGCCAGCACGGGGACTAGCGGGGGATACAATGAGCAGTTCTTC.

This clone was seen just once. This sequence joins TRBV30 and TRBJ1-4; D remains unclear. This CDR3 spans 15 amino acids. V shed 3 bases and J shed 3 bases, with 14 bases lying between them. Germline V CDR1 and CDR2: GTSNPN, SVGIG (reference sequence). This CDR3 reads CAWRSKGNPNEKLFF. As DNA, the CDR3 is TGTGCCTGGAGATCCAAGGGAAACCCTAATGAAAAACTGTTTTTT.

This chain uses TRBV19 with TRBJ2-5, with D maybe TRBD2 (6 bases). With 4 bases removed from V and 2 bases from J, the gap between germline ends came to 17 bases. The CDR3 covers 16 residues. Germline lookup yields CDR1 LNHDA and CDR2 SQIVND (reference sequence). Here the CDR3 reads CASSRSVAGRQETQYF. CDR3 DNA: TGTGCCAGTAGTAGGTCGGTGGCAGGGAGGCAAGAGACCCAGTACTTC.

The CDR3: CASTGTPVMNTEAFF. The CDR3 DNA reads TGTGCCAGCACCGGGACACCAGTCATGAACACTGAAGCTTTCTTT. The J gene is TRBJ1-1, the V gene TRBV6-5, with a possible D match to TRBD1 (6 bases). The CDR3 covers 15 residues. V was pared by 7 bases and J by 0 bases, with 15 bases between. Germline assignment: CDR1 MNHEY and CDR2 SVGAGI.

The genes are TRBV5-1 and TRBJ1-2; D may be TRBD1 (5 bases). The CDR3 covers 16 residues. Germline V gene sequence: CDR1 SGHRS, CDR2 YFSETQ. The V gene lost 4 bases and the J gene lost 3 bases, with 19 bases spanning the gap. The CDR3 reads CASSVGGGRVDYGYTF. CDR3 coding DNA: TGCGCCAGCAGCGTGGGCGGGGGACGAGTGGACTATGGCTACACCTTC.

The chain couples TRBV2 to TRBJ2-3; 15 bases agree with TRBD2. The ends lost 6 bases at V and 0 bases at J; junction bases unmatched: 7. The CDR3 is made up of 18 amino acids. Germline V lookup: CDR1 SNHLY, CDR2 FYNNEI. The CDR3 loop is CASSGLAGGPTSTDTQYF. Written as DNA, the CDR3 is TGTGCCAGCAGCGGACTAGCGGGGGGGCCGACAAGCACAGATACGCAGTATTTT.

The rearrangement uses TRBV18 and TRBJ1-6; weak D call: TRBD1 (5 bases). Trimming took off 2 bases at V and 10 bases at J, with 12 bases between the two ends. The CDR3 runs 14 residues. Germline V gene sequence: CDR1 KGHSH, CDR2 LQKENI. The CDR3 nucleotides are TGTGCCAGCTCACCAAAGCAGGGAGAATCACCCCTCCACTTT. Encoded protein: CASSPKQGESPLHF. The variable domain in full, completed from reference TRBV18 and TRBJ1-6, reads NAGVMQNPRHLVRRRGQEARLRCSPMKGHSHVYWYRQLPEEGLKFMVYLQKENIIDESGMPKERFSAEFPKEGPSILRIQQVVRGDSAAYFCASSPKQGESPLHFGNGTRLTVT.

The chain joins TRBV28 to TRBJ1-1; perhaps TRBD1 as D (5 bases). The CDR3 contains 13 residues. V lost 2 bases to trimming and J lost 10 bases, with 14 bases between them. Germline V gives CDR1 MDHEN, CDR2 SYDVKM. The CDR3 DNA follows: TGTGCCAGCAGTTTAGAGGTAGTGGGGGGAGCTTTCTTT. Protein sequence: CASSLEVVGGAFF.

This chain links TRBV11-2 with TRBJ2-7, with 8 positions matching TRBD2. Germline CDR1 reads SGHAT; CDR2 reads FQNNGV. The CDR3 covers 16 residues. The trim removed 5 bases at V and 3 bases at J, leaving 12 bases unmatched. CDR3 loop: CASSPGGSGALYEQYF. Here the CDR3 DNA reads TGTGCCAGCAGCCCCGGAGGTAGCGGGGCACTCTACGAGCAGTACTTC.

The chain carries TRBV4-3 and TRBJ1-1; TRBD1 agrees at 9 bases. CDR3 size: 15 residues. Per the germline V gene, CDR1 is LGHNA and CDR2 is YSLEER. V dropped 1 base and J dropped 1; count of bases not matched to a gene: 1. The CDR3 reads CASSQGGQGNTEAFF. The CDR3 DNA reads TGCGCCAGCAGCCAAGGGGGACAGGGGAACACTGAAGCTTTCTTT.

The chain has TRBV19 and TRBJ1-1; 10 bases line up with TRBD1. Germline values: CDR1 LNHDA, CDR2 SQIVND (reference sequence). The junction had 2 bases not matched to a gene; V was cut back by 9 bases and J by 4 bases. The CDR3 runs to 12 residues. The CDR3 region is CASRDRGTEAFF. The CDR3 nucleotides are TGTGCCAGCCGGGACAGGGGCACTGAAGCTTTCTTT.

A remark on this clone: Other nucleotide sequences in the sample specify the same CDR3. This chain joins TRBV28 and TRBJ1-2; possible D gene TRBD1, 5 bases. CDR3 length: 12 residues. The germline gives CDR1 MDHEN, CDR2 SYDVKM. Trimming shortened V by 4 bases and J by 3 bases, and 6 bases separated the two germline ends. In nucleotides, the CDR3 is TGTGCCAGCAGTTCGGGGGACTATGGCTACACCTTC. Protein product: CASSSGDYGYTF.

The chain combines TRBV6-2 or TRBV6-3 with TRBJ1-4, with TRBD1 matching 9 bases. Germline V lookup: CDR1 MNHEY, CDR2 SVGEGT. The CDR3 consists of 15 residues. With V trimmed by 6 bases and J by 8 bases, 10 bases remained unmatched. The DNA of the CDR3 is TGTGCCAGCAGCATCGCCGGGACAGGGTGGGAAAAACTGTTTTTT. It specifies CASSIAGTGWEKLFF.

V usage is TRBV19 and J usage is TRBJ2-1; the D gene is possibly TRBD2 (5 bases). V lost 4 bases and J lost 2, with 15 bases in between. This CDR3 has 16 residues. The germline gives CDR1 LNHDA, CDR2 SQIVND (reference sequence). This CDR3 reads CASSNPSGPPYNEQFF. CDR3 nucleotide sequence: TGTGCCAGTAGTAATCCCAGCGGTCCCCCCTACAATGAGCAGTTCTTC.

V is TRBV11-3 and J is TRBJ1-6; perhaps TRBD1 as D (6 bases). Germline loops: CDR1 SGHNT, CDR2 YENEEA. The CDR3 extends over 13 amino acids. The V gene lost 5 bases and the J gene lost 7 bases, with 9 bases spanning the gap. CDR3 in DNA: TGTGCCAGCAGCAGGGGGGTCAATTCACCCCTCCACTTT. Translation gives CASSRGVNSPLHF.

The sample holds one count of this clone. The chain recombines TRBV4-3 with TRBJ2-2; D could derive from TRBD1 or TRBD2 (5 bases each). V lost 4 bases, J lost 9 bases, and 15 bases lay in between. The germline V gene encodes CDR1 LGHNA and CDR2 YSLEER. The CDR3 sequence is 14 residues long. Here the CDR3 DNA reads TGCGCCAGCAGCCGGACAAGAGGGGTCCGGGAGCTGTTTTTT. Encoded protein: CASSRTRGVRELFF.